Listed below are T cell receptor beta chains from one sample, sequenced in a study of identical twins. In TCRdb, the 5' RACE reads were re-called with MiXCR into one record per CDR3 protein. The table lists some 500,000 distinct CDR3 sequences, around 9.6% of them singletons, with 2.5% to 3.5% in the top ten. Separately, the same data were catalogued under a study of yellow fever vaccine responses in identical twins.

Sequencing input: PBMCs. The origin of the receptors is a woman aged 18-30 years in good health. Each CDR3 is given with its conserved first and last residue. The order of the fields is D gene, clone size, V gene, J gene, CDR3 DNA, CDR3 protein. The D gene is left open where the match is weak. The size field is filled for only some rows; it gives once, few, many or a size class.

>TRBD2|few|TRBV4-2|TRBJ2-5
TGTGCCAGCAGCCAAGATGGGACTAGCTCCTGGGAGACCCAGTACTTC
CASSQDGTSSWETQYF
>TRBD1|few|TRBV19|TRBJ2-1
TGTGCCAGCCTGGGGACAGGGCGAGAGTACTCCTACAATGAGCAGTTCTTC
CASLGTGREYSYNEQFF
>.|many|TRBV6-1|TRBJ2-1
TGTGCCAGCACCACCTTAGCGGTGAATGAGCAGTTCTTC
CASTTLAVNEQFF
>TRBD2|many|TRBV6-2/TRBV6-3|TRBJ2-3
TGTGCCAGCAGTAAAACCGGGACTAGGGGCACAGATACGCAGTATTTT
CASSKTGTRGTDTQYF
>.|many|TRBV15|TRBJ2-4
TGTGCCACCAGCAGAGATCCCTGGGGTCAAAACATTCAGTACTTC
CATSRDPWGQNIQYF
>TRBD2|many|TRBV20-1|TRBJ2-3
TGCAGTGCTAGGGTAGCGGGAGAGCCCACAGATACGCAGTATTTT
CSARVAGEPTDTQYF
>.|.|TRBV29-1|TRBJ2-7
TGCAGCGTTCAACAGGGTCTAGAGCAGTACTTC
CSVQQGLEQYF
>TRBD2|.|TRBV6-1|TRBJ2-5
TGTGCCAGCAGTGCCCAGCGGGGCGTGGAGACCCAGTACTTC
CASSAQRGVETQYF
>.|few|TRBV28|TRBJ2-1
TGTGCCAGCAGTTTGGGGCTGACCCACAATGAGCAGTTCTTC
CASSLGLTHNEQFF
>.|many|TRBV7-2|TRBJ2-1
TGTGCCAGCAGCTCGCGGGGCGGGACAGACATTTACAATGAGCAGTTCTTC
CASSSRGGTDIYNEQFF
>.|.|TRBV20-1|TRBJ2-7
TGCAGTGCTAGACTGGGCTACGAGCAGTACTTC
CSARLGYEQYF
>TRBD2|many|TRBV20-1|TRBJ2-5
TGCAGTGCTATGACCCAGCGGGGGGGCCAAGGGGAGACCCAGTACTTC
CSAMTQRGGQGETQYF
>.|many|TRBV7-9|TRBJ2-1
TGTGCCAGCAGCTCCCAGGAGAGGGGGAATCTCTACAATGAGCAGTTCTTC
CASSSQERGNLYNEQFF